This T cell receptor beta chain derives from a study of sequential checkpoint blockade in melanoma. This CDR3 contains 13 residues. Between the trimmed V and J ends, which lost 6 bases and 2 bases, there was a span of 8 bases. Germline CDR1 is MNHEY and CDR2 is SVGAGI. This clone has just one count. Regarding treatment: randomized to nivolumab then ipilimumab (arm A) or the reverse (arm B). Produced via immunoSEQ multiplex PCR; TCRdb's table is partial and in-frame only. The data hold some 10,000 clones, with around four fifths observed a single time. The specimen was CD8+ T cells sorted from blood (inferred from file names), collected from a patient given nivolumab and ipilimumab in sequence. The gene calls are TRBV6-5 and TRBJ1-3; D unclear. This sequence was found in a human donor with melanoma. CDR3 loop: CASSLSAGNTIYF. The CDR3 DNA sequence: TGTGCCAGCAGCCTCTCGGCTGGAAACACCATATATTTT.